This record looks at one TCR beta chain sequence and its context. Its target is not known. Germline V CDR1 and CDR2: DFQATT, SNEGSKA (reference sequence). V lost 4 bases, J lost 5 bases, and 8 bases lay in between. The length of the CDR3 is 11 residues. This entry comes from a study of cytomegalovirus exposure and HLA in healthy donors. 13 Jbeta primers and 60 Vbeta primers were used for the PCR. The table came from immunoSEQ multiplex PCR; TCRdb's copy has only in-frame clones and leaves some out. This sample has some 95,000 clones, with 69% found just once. General study points: For most TCR sequences rarity was the rule, although some public TCRs occurred in many donors.

The sample comprised PBMCs. The sequence was obtained from a female donor in good health and CMV-seronegative. The chain combines TRBV20-1 with TRBJ2-5; tentative D call: TRBD1 (6 bases). The CDR3 loop is CSANREETQYF. CDR3 DNA: TGCAGTGCTAACAGGGAGGAGACCCAGTACTTC.